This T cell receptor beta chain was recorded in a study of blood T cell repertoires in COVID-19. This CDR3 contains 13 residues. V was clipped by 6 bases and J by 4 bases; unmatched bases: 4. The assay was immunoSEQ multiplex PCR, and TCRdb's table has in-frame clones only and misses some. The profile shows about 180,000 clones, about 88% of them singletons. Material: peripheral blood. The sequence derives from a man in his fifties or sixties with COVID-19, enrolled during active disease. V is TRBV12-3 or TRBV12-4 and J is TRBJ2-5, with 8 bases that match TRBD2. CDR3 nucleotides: TGTGCCAGCAGGACCCTAGCGGGAGAGACCCAGTACTTC. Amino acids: CASRTLAGETQYF.